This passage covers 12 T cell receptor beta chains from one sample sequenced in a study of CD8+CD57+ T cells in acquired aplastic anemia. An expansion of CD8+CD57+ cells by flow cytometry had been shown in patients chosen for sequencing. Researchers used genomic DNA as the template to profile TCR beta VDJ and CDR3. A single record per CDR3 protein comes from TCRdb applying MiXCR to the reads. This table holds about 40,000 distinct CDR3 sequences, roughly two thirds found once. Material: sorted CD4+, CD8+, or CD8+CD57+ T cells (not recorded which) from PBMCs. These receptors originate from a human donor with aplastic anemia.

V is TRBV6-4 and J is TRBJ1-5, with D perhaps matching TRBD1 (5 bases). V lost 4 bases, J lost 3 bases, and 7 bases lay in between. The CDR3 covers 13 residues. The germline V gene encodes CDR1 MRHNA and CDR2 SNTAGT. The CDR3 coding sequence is TGTGCCAGCAGTGTGGGGGACAATCAGCCCCAGCATTTT. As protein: CASSVGDNQPQHF.

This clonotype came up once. The CDR3 DNA reads as TGCGCCAGCAGCTTGGCCGACAGGATGAACACTGAAGCTTTCTTT. Translated, it gives CASSLADRMNTEAFF. The J gene is TRBJ1-1, the V gene TRBV4-1, with D perhaps matching TRBD1 (6 bases). Per the germline V gene, CDR1 is MGHRA and CDR2 is YSYEKL. The CDR3 is 15 amino acids. Trimming took 5 bases from V and 0 from J, leaving 13 bases between them.

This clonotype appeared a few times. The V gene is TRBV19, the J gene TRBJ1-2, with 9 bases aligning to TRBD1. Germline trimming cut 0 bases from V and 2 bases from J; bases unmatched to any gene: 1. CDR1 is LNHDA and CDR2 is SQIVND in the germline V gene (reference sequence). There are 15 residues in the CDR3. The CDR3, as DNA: TGTGCCAGTAGTATAGAACAGGGGGCGAACTATGGCTACACCTTC. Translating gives CASSIEQGANYGYTF.

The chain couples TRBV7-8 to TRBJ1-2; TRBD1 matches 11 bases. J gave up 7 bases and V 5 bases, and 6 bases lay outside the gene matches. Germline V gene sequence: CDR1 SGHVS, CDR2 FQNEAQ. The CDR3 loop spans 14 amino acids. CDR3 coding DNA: TGTGCCAGCAGCCCTCGGGACAGGGGGTTTGGCTACACCTTC. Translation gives CASSPRDRGFGYTF.

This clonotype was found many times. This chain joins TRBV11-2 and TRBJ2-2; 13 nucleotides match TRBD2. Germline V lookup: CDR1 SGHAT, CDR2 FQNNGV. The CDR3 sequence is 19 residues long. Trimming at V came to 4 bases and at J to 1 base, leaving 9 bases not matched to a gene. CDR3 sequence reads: CASSSGRLAGGRNTGELFF. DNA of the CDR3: TGTGCCAGCAGCTCGGGAAGACTAGCGGGGGGCAGGAACACCGGGGAGCTGTTTTTT.

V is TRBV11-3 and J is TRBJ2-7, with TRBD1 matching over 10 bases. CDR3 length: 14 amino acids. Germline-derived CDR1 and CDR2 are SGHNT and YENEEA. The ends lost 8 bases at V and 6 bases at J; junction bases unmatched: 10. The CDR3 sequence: CASSRGTGASEQYF. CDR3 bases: TGTGCCAGCTCAAGGGGGACAGGGGCTTCCGAGCAGTACTTC.

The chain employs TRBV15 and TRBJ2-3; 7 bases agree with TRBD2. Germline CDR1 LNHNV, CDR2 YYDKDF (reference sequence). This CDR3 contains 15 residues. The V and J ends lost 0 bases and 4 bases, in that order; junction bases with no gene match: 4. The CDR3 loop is CATSREGGGADTQYF. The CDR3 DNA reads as TGTGCCACCAGCAGAGAAGGCGGGGGAGCAGATACGCAGTATTTT.

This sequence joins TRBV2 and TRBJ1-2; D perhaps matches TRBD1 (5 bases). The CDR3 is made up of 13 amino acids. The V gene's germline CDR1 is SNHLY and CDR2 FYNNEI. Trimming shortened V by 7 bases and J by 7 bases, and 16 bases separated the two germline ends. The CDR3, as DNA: TGTGCCAGCATCGTAGGGGAGGACTCTGGCTACACCTTC. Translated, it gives CASIVGEDSGYTF.

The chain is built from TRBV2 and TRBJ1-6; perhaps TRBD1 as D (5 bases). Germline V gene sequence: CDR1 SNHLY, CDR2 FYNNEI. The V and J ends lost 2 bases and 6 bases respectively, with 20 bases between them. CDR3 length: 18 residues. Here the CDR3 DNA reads TGTGCCAGCAGTGAAAGCAGTGAAAGCAGGGCCGTTAATTCACCCCTCCACTTT. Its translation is CASSESSESRAVNSPLHF.

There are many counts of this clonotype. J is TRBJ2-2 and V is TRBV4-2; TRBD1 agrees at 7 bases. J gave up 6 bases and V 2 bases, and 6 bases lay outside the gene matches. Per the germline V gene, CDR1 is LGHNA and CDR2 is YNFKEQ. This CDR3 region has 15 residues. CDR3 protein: CASSQSEGAAGELFF. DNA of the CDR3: TGTGCCAGCAGCCAATCCGAGGGGGCGGCCGGGGAGCTGTTTTTT.

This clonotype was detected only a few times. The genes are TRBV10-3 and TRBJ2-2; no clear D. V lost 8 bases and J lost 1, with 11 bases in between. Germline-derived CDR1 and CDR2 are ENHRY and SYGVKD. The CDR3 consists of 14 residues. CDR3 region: CAIAAQRNTGELFF. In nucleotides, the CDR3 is TGTGCCATCGCGGCCCAGAGGAACACCGGGGAGCTGTTTTTT.

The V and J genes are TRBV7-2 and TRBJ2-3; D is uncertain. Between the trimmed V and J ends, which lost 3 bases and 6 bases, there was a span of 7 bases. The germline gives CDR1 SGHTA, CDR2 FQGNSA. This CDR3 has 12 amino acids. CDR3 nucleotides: TGTGCCAGCAGCTTTCGAGAGGATACGCAGTATTTT. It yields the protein CASSFREDTQYF.